The present TCR beta chain was sequenced within a study of shared clonotypes between healthy human individuals. Free of recent acute infections or vaccinations, the donors were healthy HIV-negative adults. CDR3 length: 13 residues. The V end was cut by 2 bases, the J end by 6 bases, with 8 bases between. Germline values: CDR1 MNHEY, CDR2 SMNVEV (reference sequence). The authors split each subset's genomic DNA evenly across several immunoSEQ plates. TCRdb's copy holds only in-frame clones and misses some; the assay was immunoSEQ multiplex PCR. The sample lists roughly 500,000 clones, approximately 84% occurring once.

The sample was PBMCs. The clonotype was recovered from a woman in her thirties or forties in good health. Some clones in this sample may be carry-over from other donors' samples. The rearrangement uses TRBV27 and TRBJ1-5; no clear D. The CDR3 nucleotides are TGTGCCAGCAGTTTAAGGGAGGGTCAGCCCCAGCATTTT. Its protein product is CASSLREGQPQHF.